The clone carrying this T cell receptor (beta chain) is labeled as medium-sized (0.01 to 0.1%). Its antigen is unknown. The V segment lost 3 bases and the J segment 4 bases; nucleotides outside the gene matches: 7. There are 15 residues in the CDR3. Germline lookup yields CDR1 GTSNPN and CDR2 SVGIG (reference sequence). This record comes from a study of OX40 agonist ivuxolimab in advanced cancers. Study-wide background: Dose-escalation patients' cancers were hepatocellular carcinoma, melanoma, renal cell or head and neck cancer. General observations from the study: Some nonresponders likewise displayed low normalized T-cell clonal expansion.

Assay used: immunoSEQ multiplex PCR; TCRdb lists only in-frame clones, some missing. Found here are under 20,000 clones, around 70% of them singletons; the top ten hold roughly a fifth. Patients who had autoimmune disease history or got systemic immunosuppression were left out. This sequence joins TRBV30 and TRBJ2-2; 8 positions match TRBD1. This clonotype originated in an adult with an advanced solid tumor such as melanoma, head and neck, liver or kidney cancer. Sequences were derived from CD4+ or CD8+ T cells sorted from blood, sampled in a trial of the OX40 agonist ivuxolimab. The CDR3 DNA follows: TGTGCCTGGAGCCCCGGACAGGGACTCACCGGGGAGCTGTTTTTT. Its translation: CAWSPGQGLTGELFF. The variable domain in full, completed from reference TRBV30 and TRBJ2-2, reads SQTIHQWPATLVQPVGSPLSLECTVEGTSNPNLYWYRQAAGRGLQLLFYSVGIGQISSEVPQNLSASRPQDRQFILSSKKLLLSDSGFYLCAWSPGQGLTGELFFGEGSRLTVL.